This T cell receptor beta chain is drawn from a study of T cell responses to AZD1222 COVID-19 vaccine. The study's findings and limits: An increase in Spike-specific TCR breadth and depth was observed after two AZD1222 doses.

In regard to this clone: Its antigen remains unidentified.

V shed 4 bases, J shed 4 bases, and the junction held 5 bases outside the gene matches. Germline-derived CDR1 and CDR2 are LNHDA and SQIVND (reference sequence). The CDR3 totals 15 residues. The data were produced by immunoSEQ multiplex PCR, yet TCRdb's version contains in-frame clones alone and is incomplete. The sample consists of over 150,000 clones, approximately 86% of them appearing once. This TCR came from an adult in good health. This chain uses TRBV19 with TRBJ1-2; 11 bases agree with TRBD1. Sample: peripheral blood, taken on day 0 of AZD1222 vaccination. The CDR3 protein is CASSTYGTGGYGYTF. In nucleotides, the CDR3 is TGTGCCAGTAGTACCTACGGGACAGGGGGCTATGGCTACACCTTC.